The clone carrying this T cell receptor beta chain was detected a few times. The antigen remains unidentified. The data originate from a study of T cell repertoires in cytomegalovirus infection. Study-wide background: As its CMV epitopes, the study selected recently identified HLA-C-restricted and well-studied HLA-B-restricted targets. Indications of both CMV infection and matching HLA type were provided by public TCR beta signatures. Study observations and caveats: Carriage of CMV together with the relevant HLA was identifiable through cumulative public TCR beta family frequency. Across the ex vivo response, the dominant clonotypes were HLA-C-restricted CMV-specific TCR beta clonotypes.

TCRdb itself ran the reads through MiXCR, one entry per CDR3 protein. The sample includes a few hundred thousand distinct CDR3 sequences, 40% of them seen just once. The sequenced sample was cultured PBMCs, obtained from culture after CMV antigen stimulation. This TCR came from a human donor in good health (CMV status not recorded). Some clones in this sample may be carry-over from other donors' samples.

The CDR3 coding sequence is TGTGCCAGCACCCAGTTAGGGACGAACACTGAAGCTTTCTTT. It is translated as CASTQLGTNTEAFF. The chain couples TRBV7-4 to TRBJ1-1; tentatively, D is TRBD1 (5 bases). CDR1 SGHVT and CDR2 SQSDAQ come from the germline V gene. The CDR3 consists of 14 residues. Trimming removed 7 bases at V and 1 base at J, with 13 bases between.